The 9 T cell receptor beta chains in this list originate from one sample, sequenced in a study of T cell responses to AZD1222 COVID-19 vaccine. Repertoires were generated with immunoSEQ multiplex PCR, while TCRdb's copy carries only in-frame clones and drops some. This table has under 200,000 clones, approximately 89% appearing once. Material: peripheral blood, obtained on day 0 of AZD1222 vaccination. These TCRs come from an adult in good health.

The genes are TRBV4-1 and TRBJ1-5, with 10 bases fitting TRBD1. CDR1 and CDR2 from the germline V gene are MGHRA and YSYEKL. The V gene end was trimmed by 0 bases and the J gene end by 3 bases; junction bases not matched to a gene: 17. CDR3 size: 21 residues. The CDR3 sequence is CASSQEGTAGTGVGINQPQHF. CDR3 sequence (DNA): TGCGCCAGCAGCCAAGAAGGGACCGCCGGGACAGGGGTTGGGATCAATCAGCCCCAGCATTTT.

The chain joins TRBV24-1 to TRBJ1-5; 7 bases map to TRBD1. The CDR3 is 15 residues long. The germline CDR1 and CDR2 sequences are KGHDR and SFDVKD. The J segment lost 9 bases and the V segment lost 5 bases, leaving 12 bases of the junction unmatched. CDR3 sequence: CATSGSDRSGGPQHF. The CDR3 coding sequence is TGTGCCACCAGTGGCTCGGACAGGAGCGGGGGGCCCCAGCATTTT.

This sequence joins TRBV10-3 and TRBJ1-6, with D hard to call. The V and J ends lost 3 bases and 12 bases respectively, with 24 bases between them. Germline assignment: CDR1 ENHRY and CDR2 SYGVKD. CDR3 length: 17 amino acids. Here the CDR3 DNA reads TGTGCCATCAGTGACGCAAAGACCGGAATCTTTAATGAACCCCTCCACTTT. It yields the protein CAISDAKTGIFNEPLHF.

The chain combines TRBV27 with TRBJ2-7; 13 nucleotides line up with TRBD2. Germline V gene data show CDR1 as MNHEY and CDR2 as SMNVEV (reference sequence). Trimming took 6 bases from V and 3 from J; bases not matched to a gene: 11. The CDR3 contains 17 residues. The CDR3: CASSALSGTSGIYEQYF. In DNA form, the CDR3 reads TGTGCCAGCAGCGCACTTTCCGGGACTAGCGGGATCTACGAGCAGTACTTC.

The V call is TRBV19, the J call TRBJ2-5, with 11 bases identical to TRBD1. The CDR3 runs 15 residues. CDR1 and CDR2 from the germline V gene are LNHDA and SQIVND (reference sequence). V was pared by 5 bases and J by 5 bases, with 7 bases of the junction left unmatched. CDR3 loop: CASSPRTGGGETQYF. DNA for the CDR3: TGTGCCAGTAGTCCGCGGACAGGGGGCGGGGAGACCCAGTACTTC.

The chain employs TRBV11-2 and TRBJ2-3, with 9 bases lining up with TRBD2. The V and J ends lost 3 bases and 7 bases, in that order; junction bases with no gene match: 20. There are 19 residues in the CDR3. Germline V gene sequence: CDR1 SGHAT, CDR2 FQNNGV. This CDR3 is CASSFRSRRVAGVSNTQYF. CDR3 in DNA: TGTGCCAGCAGCTTTAGAAGCCGCCGGGTAGCGGGAGTATCTAATACGCAGTATTTT.

The V gene is TRBV5-1, the J gene TRBJ2-3, with 8 bases that match TRBD1. Trimming took 0 bases from V and 3 from J; bases not matched to a gene: 3. This CDR3 has 15 residues. Germline V gives CDR1 SGHRS, CDR2 YFSETQ. CDR3 coding DNA: TGCGCCAGCAGCTTGGCGGGACAGGAAACAGATACGCAGTATTTT. This codes for CASSLAGQETDTQYF.

The J gene is TRBJ2-2, the V gene TRBV2, with D hard to call. V lost 2 bases and J lost 6, with 10 bases in between. The CDR3 length is 14 residues. Germline assignment: CDR1 SNHLY and CDR2 FYNNEI. CDR3 DNA sequence: TGTGCCAGCAGTGAACGCCAGAGCTCCGGGGAGCTGTTTTTT. This sequence encodes CASSERQSSGELFF.

This sequence joins TRBV6-2 or TRBV6-3 and TRBJ1-1, with D uncertain. Germline lookup yields CDR1 MNHEY and CDR2 SVGEGT. V dropped 5 bases and J dropped 7 bases, with 20 bases sitting between them. This CDR3 region has 15 residues. CDR3 in amino acids: CASSHPTWAVNEAFF. The CDR3 DNA is TGTGCCAGCAGTCATCCCACTTGGGCGGTGAATGAAGCTTTCTTT.